The 2 T cell receptor beta chains below come from one sample, sequenced in a study of T cell responses to AZD1222 COVID-19 vaccine. The data were produced by immunoSEQ multiplex PCR, yet TCRdb's version contains in-frame clones alone and is incomplete. The sample carries some 130,000 clones, about 85% recorded once. Sample: peripheral blood, taken on day 0 of AZD1222 vaccination. The receptors stem from an adult in good health.

The chain has TRBV30 and TRBJ2-1; D could derive from TRBD1 or TRBD2 (5 bases each). Germline V gene data show CDR1 as GTSNPN and CDR2 as SVGIG (reference sequence). The CDR3 consists of 18 residues. V lost 0 bases and J lost 4, with 22 bases in between. The CDR3 sequence: CAWSVKGGTRHLYNEQFF. The CDR3 DNA reads as TGTGCCTGGAGTGTAAAGGGTGGGACCCGCCACCTTTACAATGAGCAGTTCTTC.

This clone has just one count. V is TRBV5-1 and J is TRBJ2-7; 7 bases align to TRBD2. Germline CDR1 is SGHRS and CDR2 is YFSETQ. The junction had 5 bases not matched to a gene; V was cut back by 2 bases and J by 3 bases. The CDR3 length is 14 residues. The CDR3 loop reads CASSFGTMNYEQYF. The DNA of the CDR3 is TGCGCCAGCAGCTTTGGGACTATGAACTACGAGCAGTACTTC.